This paragraph covers one T cell receptor (beta chain) sequence. Its antigen is unknown. This sample was taken from a study of T cell responses to AZD1222 COVID-19 vaccine. Findings and limits, study-wide: It should be noted that donors were predominantly white British and more often female, and clonal diversity was possibly underestimated.

The germline V and J ends were trimmed by 7 bases and 6 bases, with 12 bases remaining between them. Germline assignment: CDR1 SQVTM and CDR2 ANQGSEA. This CDR3 region has 12 residues. Profiling relied on immunoSEQ multiplex PCR, and the TCRdb table lists in-frame clones only, not all of them. The sample includes 150,000 or so clones, less than 90% of them seen just once. The sequence was obtained from an adult in good health. The chain uses TRBV29-1 and TRBJ2-2; TRBD1 is a possible D gene (6 bases). This specimen consisted of peripheral blood, obtained on day 0 of AZD1222 vaccination. CDR3 in amino acids: CSALQGPGELFF. CDR3 sequence (DNA): TGCAGCGCCTTACAGGGTCCCGGGGAGCTGTTTTTT.